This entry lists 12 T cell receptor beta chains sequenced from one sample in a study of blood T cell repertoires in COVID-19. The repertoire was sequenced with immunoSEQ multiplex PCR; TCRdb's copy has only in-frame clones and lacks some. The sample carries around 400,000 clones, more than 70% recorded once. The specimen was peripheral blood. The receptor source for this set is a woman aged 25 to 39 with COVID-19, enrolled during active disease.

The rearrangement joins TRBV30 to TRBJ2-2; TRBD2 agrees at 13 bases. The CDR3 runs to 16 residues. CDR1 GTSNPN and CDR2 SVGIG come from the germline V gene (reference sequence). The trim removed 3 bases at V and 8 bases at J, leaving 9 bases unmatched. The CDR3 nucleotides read TGTGCCTGGAGCACAGGGACTAGCGGGACCTATGGGGAGCTGTTTTTT. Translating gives CAWSTGTSGTYGELFF.

Written as DNA, the CDR3 is TGCAGCGCGCTGGGACTAGACAATGAGCAGTTCTTC. It codes for CSALGLDNEQFF. The chain is built from TRBV29-1 and TRBJ2-1; the match to TRBD2 covers 8 bases. Germline V gives CDR1 SQVTM, CDR2 ANQGSEA. V trimming: 7 bases; J trimming: 5 bases; junction bases outside the gene matches: 4. This CDR3 contains 12 residues.

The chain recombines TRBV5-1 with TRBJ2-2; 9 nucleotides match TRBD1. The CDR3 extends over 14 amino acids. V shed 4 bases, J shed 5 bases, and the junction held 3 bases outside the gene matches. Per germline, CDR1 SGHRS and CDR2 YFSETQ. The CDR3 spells CASSGGQGTGELFF. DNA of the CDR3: TGCGCCAGCAGCGGAGGACAGGGGACCGGGGAGCTGTTTTTT.

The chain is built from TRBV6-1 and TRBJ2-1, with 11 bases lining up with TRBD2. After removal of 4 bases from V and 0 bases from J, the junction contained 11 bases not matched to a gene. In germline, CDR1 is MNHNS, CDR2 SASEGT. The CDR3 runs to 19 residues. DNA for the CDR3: TGTGCCAGCAGTGTGGGACTAGCGGACGCGGCGAGCTCCTACAATGAGCAGTTCTTC. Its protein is CASSVGLADAASSYNEQFF.

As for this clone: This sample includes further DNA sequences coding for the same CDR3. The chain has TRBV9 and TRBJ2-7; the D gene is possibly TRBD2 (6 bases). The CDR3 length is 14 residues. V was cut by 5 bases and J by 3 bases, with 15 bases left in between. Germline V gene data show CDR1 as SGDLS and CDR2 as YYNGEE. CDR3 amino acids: CASSEGGEGYEQYF. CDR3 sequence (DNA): TGTGCCAGCAGTGAGGGCGGGGAAGGCTACGAGCAGTACTTC.

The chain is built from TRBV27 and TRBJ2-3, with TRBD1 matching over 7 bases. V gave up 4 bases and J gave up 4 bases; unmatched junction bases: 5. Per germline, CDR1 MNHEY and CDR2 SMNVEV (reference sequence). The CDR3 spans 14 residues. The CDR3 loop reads CASSYRQGPDTQYF. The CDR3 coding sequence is TGTGCCAGCAGTTATCGACAGGGCCCAGATACGCAGTATTTT.

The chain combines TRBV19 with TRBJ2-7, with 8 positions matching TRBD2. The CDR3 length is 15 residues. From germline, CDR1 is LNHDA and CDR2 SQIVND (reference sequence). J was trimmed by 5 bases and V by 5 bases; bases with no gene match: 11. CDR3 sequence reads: CASSLRLAGGHEQYF. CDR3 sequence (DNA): TGTGCCAGTAGTTTAAGGCTCGCGGGAGGCCACGAGCAGTACTTC.

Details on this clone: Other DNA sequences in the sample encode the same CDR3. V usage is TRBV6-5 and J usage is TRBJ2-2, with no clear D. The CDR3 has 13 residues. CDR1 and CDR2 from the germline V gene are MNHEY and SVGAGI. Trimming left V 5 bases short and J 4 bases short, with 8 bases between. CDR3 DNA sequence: TGTGCCAGCAGTCTCAGTGGCACCGGGGAGCTGTTTTTT. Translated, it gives CASSLSGTGELFF.

CDR3 loop: CASSGGGDTRGTEAFF. In DNA form, the CDR3 reads TGTGCCAGCAGTGGGGGAGGAGACACCCGGGGAACTGAAGCTTTCTTT. V and J are TRBV2 and TRBJ1-1; no reliable D call. V lost 4 bases to trimming and J lost 5 bases, with 20 bases between them. The CDR3 is 16 amino acids. The germline V gene encodes CDR1 SNHLY and CDR2 FYNNEI.

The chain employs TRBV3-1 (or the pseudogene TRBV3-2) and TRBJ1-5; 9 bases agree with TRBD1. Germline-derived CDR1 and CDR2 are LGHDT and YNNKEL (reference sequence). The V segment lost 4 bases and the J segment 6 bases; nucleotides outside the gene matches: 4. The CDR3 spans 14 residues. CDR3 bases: TGTGCCAGCAGCCGGGGACAGGGAAGTCAGCCCCAGCATTTT. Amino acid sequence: CASSRGQGSQPQHF.

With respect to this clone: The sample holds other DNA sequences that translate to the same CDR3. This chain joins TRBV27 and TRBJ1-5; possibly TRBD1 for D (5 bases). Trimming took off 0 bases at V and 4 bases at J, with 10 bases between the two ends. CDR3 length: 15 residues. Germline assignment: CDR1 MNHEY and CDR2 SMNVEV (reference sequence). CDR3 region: CASSLSGGGNQPQHF. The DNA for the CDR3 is TGTGCCAGCAGTTTATCGGGGGGGGGAAATCAGCCCCAGCATTTT.

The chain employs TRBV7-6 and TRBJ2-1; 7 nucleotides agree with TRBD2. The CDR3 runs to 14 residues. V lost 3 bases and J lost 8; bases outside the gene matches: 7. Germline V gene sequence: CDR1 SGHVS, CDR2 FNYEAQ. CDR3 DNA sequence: TGTGCCAGCAGCTTGGCGGGAGTTGGTGATGAGCAGTTCTTC. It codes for CASSLAGVGDEQFF.